The 14 T cell receptor beta chains below all came from one sample that was sequenced in a study of blood T cells in healthy people across ages. The second PCR ran about 6 to 12 cycles with a sample-barcoded 5' primer and J-beta primers. Using its own MiXCR run on the 5' RACE reads, TCRdb lists one record per CDR3 protein. Among about 1.1 million distinct CDR3 sequences listed, under 40% were seen once. Sequenced input: blood. These receptors originate from a man aged 18 to 29 in good health.

This clonotype turned up a few times. The chain is built from TRBV12-3 or TRBV12-4 and TRBJ1-2; no clear D. There are 12 residues in the CDR3. Trimming left V 5 bases short and J 8 bases short, with 12 bases between. The CDR3 loop reads CASSGSVHGYTF. The CDR3 nucleotides read TGTGCCAGCAGTGGTTCGGTCCACGGCTACACCTTC.

This clonotype was observed a few times. The chain is built from TRBV9 and TRBJ2-4; no reliable D call. The CDR3 has 13 amino acids. Germline V gene data show CDR1 as SGDLS and CDR2 as YYNGEE. V was pared by 3 bases and J by 5 bases, with 9 bases between. The chain's CDR3 is CASSADQQNIQYF. The DNA for the CDR3 is TGTGCCAGCAGCGCGGATCAACAAAACATTCAGTACTTC.

This clonotype has more than one count but fewer than ten. A single base separates this from a much larger clone, so it may be a read error. V is TRBV7-2 and J is TRBJ1-2; 8 bases fit TRBD1. CDR1 and CDR2 from the germline V gene are SGHTA and FQGNSA. The CDR3 loop spans 14 amino acids. The CDR3 bases are TGTGCCAGCAGCGTAGCTGGACAGGGAAGTGGCTACACCTTC. The encoded protein is CASSVAGQGSGYTF.

The CDR3 sequence is CASSPGKPNTEAFF. The CDR3 nucleotides are TGTGCCAGCAGCCCCGGGAAGCCGAACACTGAAGCTTTCTTT. This chain joins TRBV7-2 and TRBJ1-1; D gene unclear. Germline CDR1 and CDR2: SGHTA and FQGNSA. The CDR3 is made up of 14 amino acids. Trimming removed 5 bases at V and 1 base at J, with 11 bases between.

The genes are TRBV20-1 and TRBJ2-7; 9 positions match TRBD1. CDR3 length: 15 residues. J gave up 4 bases and V 7 bases, and 14 bases lay outside the gene matches. The germline gives CDR1 DFQATT, CDR2 SNEGSKA (reference sequence). The CDR3 DNA sequence: TGCAGTGTTTGGATCGACAGGGGGATTTCGTACGAGCAGTACTTC. Residues: CSVWIDRGISYEQYF.

The genes are TRBV29-1 and TRBJ1-1; TRBD1 might be the D (6 bases). Germline loops: CDR1 SQVTM, CDR2 ANQGSEA. V lost 2 bases to trimming and J lost 4 bases, with 17 bases between them. CDR3 length equals 15 residues. As DNA, the CDR3 is TGCAGCGTTGAACGGCGAGGGGGTGGGGGCACTGAAGCTTTCTTT. Its translation: CSVERRGGGGTEAFF.

V gene TRBV12-3 or TRBV12-4 combines with J gene TRBJ2-1, with TRBD2 matching 9 bases. The CDR3 has 15 residues. The V gene end was trimmed by 3 bases and the J gene end by 4 bases; junction bases not matched to a gene: 4. The CDR3 sequence: CASSFMTSGYNEQFF. Here the CDR3 DNA reads TGTGCCAGCAGTTTCATGACTAGCGGATACAATGAGCAGTTCTTC.

This clonotype was observed a handful of times. This chain uses TRBV7-2 with TRBJ2-5; D uncertain. The V gene's germline CDR1 is SGHTA and CDR2 FQGNSA. The CDR3 contains 15 residues. V lost 1 base and J 3 bases, leaving 12 bases between the germline ends. For the CDR3, the DNA is TGTGCCAGCAGCTTAGTCCTGGTCCTTAAAGAGACCCAGTACTTC. Encoded protein: CASSLVLVLKETQYF.

Written as DNA, the CDR3 is TGTGCCTGGAGGAGCGGGGTTCTATCCTACAATGAGCAGTTCTTC. Translation gives CAWRSGVLSYNEQFF. The chain joins TRBV30 to TRBJ2-1; 7 nucleotides match TRBD2. V lost 3 bases, J lost 1 base, and 6 bases stayed unmatched. Germline V CDR1 and CDR2: GTSNPN, SVGIG (reference sequence). The CDR3 consists of 15 residues. Looking up the rest from reference TRBV30 and TRBJ2-1 gives the full variable domain: SQTIHQWPATLVQPVGSPLSLECTVEGTSNPNLYWYRQAAGRGLQLLFYSVGIGQISSEVPQNLSASRPQDRQFILSSKKLLLSDSGFYLCAWRSGVLSYNEQFFGPGTRLTVL.

This clonotype was seen at least ten times. V is TRBV5-5 and J is TRBJ2-1; TRBD1 or TRBD2 may be the D gene (5 bases each). The CDR3 runs to 14 residues. Trimming shortened V by 1 base and J by 6 bases, and 11 bases separated the two germline ends. Germline CDR1 reads SGHKS; CDR2 reads YYEKEE (reference sequence). The CDR3 DNA reads TGTGCCAGCAGCTTGTGGGGCGGAGGCAATGAGCAGTTCTTC. Translating gives CASSLWGGGNEQFF.

This clonotype came up a few times. The chain is built from TRBV9 and TRBJ2-1; D is ambiguous. CDR3 length equals 14 residues. Germline assignment: CDR1 SGDLS and CDR2 YYNGEE. Trimming shortened V by 4 bases and J by 9 bases, and 17 bases separated the two germline ends. As DNA, the CDR3 is TGTGCCAGCAGCATCTCCCCCCGTGAATCTGAGCAGTTCTTC. Amino acid sequence: CASSISPRESEQFF.

The rearrangement uses TRBV20-1 and TRBJ2-3, with a tentative D call TRBD2 (6 bases). CDR1 DFQATT and CDR2 SNEGSKA come from the germline V gene (reference sequence). This CDR3 is built from 14 residues. V was cut by 3 bases and J by 4 bases, with 14 bases left in between. The CDR3 spells CSASGPSEADTQYF. The CDR3 region has the DNA TGCAGTGCTAGTGGTCCTAGCGAGGCAGATACGCAGTATTTT.

This clonotype has just a few counts. This chain uses TRBV6-2 or TRBV6-3 with TRBJ1-2, with TRBD1 identical over 9 bases. This CDR3 comprises 15 residues. CDR1 is MNHEY and CDR2 is SVGEGT in the germline V gene. Trimming cost V 5 bases and J 7 bases; bases outside gene matches: 11. Written as DNA, the CDR3 is TGTGCCAGCAGTAGACGGGACAGGGAAGTGTTTGGCTACACCTTC. As protein: CASSRRDREVFGYTF.

Only a few counts were recorded for this clonotype. The rearrangement links TRBV7-2 to TRBJ2-5; D call uncertain. Trimming removed 3 bases from V and 2 bases from J, with 4 bases in between. CDR1 is SGHTA and CDR2 is FQGNSA in the germline V gene. CDR3 size: 12 residues. CDR3: CASSFFQETQYF. The DNA of the CDR3 is TGTGCCAGCAGCTTCTTTCAAGAGACCCAGTACTTC.